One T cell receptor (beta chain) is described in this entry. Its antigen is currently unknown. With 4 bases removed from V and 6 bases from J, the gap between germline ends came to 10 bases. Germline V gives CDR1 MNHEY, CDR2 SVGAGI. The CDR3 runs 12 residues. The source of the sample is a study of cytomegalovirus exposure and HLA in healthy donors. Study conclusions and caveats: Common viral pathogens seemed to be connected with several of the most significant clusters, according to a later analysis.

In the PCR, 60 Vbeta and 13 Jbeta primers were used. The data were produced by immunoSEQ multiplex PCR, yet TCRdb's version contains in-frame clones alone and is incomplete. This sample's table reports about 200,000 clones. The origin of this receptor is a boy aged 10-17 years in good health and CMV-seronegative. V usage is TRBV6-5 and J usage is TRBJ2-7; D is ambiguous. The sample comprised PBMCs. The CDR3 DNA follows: TGTGCCAGCAGTTCTCTTCTACGCGAGCAGTACTTC. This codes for CASSSLLREQYF.